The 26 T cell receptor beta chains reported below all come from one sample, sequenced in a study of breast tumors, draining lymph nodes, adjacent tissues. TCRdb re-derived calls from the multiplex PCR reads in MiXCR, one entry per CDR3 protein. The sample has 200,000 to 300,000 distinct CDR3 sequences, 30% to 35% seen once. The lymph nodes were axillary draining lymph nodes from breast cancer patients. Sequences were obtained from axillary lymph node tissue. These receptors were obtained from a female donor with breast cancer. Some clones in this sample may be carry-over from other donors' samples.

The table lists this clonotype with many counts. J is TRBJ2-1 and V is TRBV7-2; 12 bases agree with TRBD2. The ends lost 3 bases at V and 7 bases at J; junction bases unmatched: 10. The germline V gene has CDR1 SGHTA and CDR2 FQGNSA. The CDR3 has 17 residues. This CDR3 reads CASSFLAGGGRSNEQFF. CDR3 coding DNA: TGTGCCAGCAGCTTCCTAGCGGGAGGGGGGAGGAGTAATGAGCAGTTCTTC.

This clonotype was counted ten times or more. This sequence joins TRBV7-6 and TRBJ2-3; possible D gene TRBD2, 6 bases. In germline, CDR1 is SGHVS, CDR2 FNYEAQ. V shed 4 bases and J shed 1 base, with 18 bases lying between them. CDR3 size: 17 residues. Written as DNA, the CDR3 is TGTGCCAGCAGCTCCCTCGGAGGGGCGGGTGGCACAGATACGCAGTATTTT. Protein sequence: CASSSLGGAGGTDTQYF.

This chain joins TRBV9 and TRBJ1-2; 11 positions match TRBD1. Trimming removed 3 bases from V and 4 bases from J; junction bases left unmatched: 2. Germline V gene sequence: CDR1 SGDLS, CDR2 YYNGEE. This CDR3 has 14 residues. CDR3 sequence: CASSGGQGGYGYTF. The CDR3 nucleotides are TGTGCCAGCAGCGGGGGACAGGGGGGCTATGGCTACACCTTC.

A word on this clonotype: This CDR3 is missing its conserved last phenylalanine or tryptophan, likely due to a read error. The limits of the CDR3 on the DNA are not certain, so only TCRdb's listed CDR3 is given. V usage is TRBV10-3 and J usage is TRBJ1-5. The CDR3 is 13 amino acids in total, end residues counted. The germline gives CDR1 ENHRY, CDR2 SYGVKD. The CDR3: CAISGTSTNYEHY.

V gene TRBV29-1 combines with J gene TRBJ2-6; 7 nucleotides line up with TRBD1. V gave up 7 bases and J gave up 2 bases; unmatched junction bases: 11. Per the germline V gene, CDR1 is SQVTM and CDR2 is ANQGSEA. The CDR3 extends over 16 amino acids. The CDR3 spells CSAGVGGFTGANVLTF. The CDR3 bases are TGCAGCGCCGGAGTAGGGGGCTTTACTGGGGCCAACGTCCTGACTTTC.

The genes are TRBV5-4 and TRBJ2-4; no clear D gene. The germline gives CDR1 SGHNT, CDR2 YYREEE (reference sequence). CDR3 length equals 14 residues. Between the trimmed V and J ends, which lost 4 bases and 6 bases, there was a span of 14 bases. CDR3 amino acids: CASSPSQPGNIQYF. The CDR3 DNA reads TGTGCCAGCAGCCCCTCACAGCCCGGAAACATTCAGTACTTC.

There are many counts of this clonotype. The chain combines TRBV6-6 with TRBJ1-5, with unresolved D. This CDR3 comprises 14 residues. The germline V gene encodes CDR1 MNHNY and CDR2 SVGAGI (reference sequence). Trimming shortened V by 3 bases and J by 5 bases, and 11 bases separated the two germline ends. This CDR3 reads CASSYDRIDQPQHF. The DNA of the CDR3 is TGTGCCAGCAGTTATGATAGAATTGATCAGCCCCAGCATTTT.

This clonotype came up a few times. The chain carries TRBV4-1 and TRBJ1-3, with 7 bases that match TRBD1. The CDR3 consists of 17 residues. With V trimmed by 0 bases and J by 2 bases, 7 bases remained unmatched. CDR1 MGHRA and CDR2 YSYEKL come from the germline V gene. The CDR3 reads CASSQEEGAPAGNTIYF. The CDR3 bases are TGCGCCAGCAGCCAAGAAGAGGGGGCGCCGGCTGGAAACACCATATATTTT.

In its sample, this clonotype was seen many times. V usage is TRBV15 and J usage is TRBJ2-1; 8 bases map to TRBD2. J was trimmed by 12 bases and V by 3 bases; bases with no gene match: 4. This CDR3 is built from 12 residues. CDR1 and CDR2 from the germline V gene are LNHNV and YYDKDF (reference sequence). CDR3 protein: CATSRIAGRQFF. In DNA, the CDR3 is TGTGCCACCAGCAGGATAGCGGGAAGGCAGTTCTTC.

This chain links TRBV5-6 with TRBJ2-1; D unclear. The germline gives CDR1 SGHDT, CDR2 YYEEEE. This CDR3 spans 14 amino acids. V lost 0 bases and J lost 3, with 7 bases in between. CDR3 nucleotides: TGTGCCAGCAGCTTGGAAGATAACTACAATGAGCAGTTCTTC. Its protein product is CASSLEDNYNEQFF.

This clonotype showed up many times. The CDR3 sequence: CASSLLQGTGELFF. The CDR3 nucleotides are TGTGCCAGCAGCTTACTTCAGGGCACCGGGGAGCTGTTTTTT. The chain employs TRBV7-2 and TRBJ2-2; the D gene is possibly TRBD1 (5 bases). Germline CDR1 SGHTA, CDR2 FQGNSA. V was pared by 2 bases and J by 4 bases, with 8 bases between. The CDR3 length is 14 residues.

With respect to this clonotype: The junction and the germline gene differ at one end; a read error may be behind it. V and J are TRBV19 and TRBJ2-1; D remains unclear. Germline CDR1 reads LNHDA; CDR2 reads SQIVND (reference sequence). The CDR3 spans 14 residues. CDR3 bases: TGTGCCAGCAGTACCCCCCTCGAATACAATGAGCAGCTCTTC. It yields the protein CASSTPLEYNEQLF.

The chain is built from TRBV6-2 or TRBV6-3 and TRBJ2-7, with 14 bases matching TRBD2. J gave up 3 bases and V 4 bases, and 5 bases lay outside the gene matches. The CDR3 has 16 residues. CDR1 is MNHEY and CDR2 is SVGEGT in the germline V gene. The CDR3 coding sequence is TGTGCCAGCAGTTCTGCCGGGACTAGCGGGAGCTACGAGCAGTACTTC. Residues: CASSSAGTSGSYEQYF.

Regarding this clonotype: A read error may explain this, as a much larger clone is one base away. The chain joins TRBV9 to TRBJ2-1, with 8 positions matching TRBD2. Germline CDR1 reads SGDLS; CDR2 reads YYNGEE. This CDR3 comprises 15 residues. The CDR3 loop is CASSRTSPAYNEPFF. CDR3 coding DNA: TGTGCCAGCAGTCGGACTAGCCCGGCGTACAATGAGCCGTTCTTC.

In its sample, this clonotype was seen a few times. CDR3 region: CASSPKGPYEQYF. The CDR3 DNA follows: TGTGCCAGCAGCCCGAAGGGCCCCTACGAGCAGTACTTC. The J gene is TRBJ2-7, the V gene TRBV5-4; D ambiguous. Trimming took 4 bases from V and 2 from J, leaving 10 bases between them. The CDR3 covers 13 residues. Germline V gene lookup returns CDR1 SGHNT and CDR2 YYREEE (reference sequence).

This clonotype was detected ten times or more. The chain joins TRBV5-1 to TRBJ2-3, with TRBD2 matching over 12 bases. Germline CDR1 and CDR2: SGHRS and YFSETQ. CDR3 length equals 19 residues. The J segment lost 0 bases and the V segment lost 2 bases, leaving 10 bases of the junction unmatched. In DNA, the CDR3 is TGCGCCAGCAGCTTTGGGACTAGCGGGCCGACTTCGAGCACAGATACGCAGTATTTT. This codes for CASSFGTSGPTSSTDTQYF. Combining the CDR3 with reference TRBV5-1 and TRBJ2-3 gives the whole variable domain KAGVTQTPRYLIKTRGQQVTLSCSPISGHRSVSWYQQTPGQGLQFLFEYFSETQRNKGNFPGRFSGRQFSNSRSEMNVSTLELGDSALYLCASSFGTSGPTSSTDTQYFGPGTRLTVL.

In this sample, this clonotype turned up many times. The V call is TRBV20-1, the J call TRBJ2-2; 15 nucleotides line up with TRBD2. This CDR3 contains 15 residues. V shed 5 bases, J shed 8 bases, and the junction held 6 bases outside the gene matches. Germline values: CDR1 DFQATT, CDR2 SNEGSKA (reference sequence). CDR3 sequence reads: CSAPGLAGGPGELFF. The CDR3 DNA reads TGCAGTGCTCCCGGACTAGCGGGAGGGCCAGGGGAGCTGTTTTTT.

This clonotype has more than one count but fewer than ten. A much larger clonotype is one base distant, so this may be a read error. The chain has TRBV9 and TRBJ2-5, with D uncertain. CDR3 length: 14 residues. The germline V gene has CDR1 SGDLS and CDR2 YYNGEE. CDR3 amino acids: CASSASSRVETQSF. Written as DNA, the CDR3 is TGTGCCAGCAGCGCCTCTAGTCGGGTAGAGACCCAGTCCTTC.

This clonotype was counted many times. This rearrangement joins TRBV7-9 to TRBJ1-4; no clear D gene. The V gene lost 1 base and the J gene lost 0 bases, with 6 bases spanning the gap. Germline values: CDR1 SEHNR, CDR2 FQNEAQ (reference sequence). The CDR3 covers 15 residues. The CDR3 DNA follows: TGTGCCAGCAGCTTAGGTTCTACAACTAATGAAAAACTGTTTTTT. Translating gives CASSLGSTTNEKLFF.

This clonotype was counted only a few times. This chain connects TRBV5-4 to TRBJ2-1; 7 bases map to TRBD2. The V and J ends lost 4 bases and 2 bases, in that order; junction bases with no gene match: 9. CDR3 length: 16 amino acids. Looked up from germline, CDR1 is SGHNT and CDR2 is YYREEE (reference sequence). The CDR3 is CASSPGTTEPYNEQFF. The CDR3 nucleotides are TGTGCCAGCAGCCCGGGGACTACCGAGCCCTACAATGAGCAGTTCTTC.

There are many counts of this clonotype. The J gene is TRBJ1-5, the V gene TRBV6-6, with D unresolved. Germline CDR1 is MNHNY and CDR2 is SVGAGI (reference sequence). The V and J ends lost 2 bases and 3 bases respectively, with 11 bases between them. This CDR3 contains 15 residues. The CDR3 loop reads CASSYMGVDNQPQHF. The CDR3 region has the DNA TGTGCCAGCAGTTACATGGGAGTAGACAATCAGCCCCAGCATTTT.

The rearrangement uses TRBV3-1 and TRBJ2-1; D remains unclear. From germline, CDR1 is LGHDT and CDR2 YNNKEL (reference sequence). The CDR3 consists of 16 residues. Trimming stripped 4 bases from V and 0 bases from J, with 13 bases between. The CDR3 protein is CASSLLGGSSYNEQFF. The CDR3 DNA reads TGTGCCAGCAGCCTCCTAGGTGGTAGCTCCTACAATGAGCAGTTCTTC.

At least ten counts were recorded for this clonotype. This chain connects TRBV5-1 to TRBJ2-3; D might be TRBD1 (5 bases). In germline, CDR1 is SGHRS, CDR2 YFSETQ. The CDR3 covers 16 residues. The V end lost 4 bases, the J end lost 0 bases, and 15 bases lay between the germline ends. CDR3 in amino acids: CASSPRTKTSTDTQYF. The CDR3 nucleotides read TGCGCCAGCAGCCCGCGGACAAAAACTAGCACAGATACGCAGTATTTT. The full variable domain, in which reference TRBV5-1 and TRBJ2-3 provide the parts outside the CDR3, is KAGVTQTPRYLIKTRGQQVTLSCSPISGHRSVSWYQQTPGQGLQFLFEYFSETQRNKGNFPGRFSGRQFSNSRSEMNVSTLELGDSALYLCASSPRTKTSTDTQYFGPGTRLTVL.

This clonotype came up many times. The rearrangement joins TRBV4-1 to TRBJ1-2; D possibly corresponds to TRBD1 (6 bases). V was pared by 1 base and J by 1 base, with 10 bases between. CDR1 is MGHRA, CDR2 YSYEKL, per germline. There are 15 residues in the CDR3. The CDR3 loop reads CASSQGIQGNYGYTF. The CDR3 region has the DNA TGCGCCAGCAGCCAAGGCATACAGGGTAACTATGGCTACACCTTC.

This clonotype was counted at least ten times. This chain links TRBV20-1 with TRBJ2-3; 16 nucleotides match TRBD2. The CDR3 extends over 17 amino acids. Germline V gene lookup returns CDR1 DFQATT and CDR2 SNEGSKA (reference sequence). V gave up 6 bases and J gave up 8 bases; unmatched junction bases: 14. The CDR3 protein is CSAPGTSGRATPRTQYF. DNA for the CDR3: TGCAGTGCCCCAGGGACTAGCGGGAGGGCCACCCCCCGTACGCAGTATTTT.

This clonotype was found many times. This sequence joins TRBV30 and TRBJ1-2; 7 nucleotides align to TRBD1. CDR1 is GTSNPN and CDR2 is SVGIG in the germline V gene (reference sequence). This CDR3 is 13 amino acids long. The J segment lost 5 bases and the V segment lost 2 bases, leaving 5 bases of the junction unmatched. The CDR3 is CAWSNPGGYGYTF. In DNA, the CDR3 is TGTGCCTGGAGTAATCCAGGGGGTTATGGCTACACCTTC.